This T cell receptor (beta chain) was retrieved from a study of T cell changes during pregnancy in multiple sclerosis. Looked up from germline, CDR1 is SGHNT and CDR2 is YYREEE (reference sequence). Trimming took 5 bases from V and 1 from J; bases not matched to a gene: 11. This CDR3 contains 16 residues. The method was immunoSEQ multiplex PCR; TCRdb's version includes in-frame clones alone and lacks a portion of them. The repertoire has about 88,000 clones, roughly nine tenths of them found once; the top ten carry roughly 1.4%. Sequencing was performed on peripheral blood, taken in the first trimester of pregnancy. The source of this sequence is a female donor with multiple sclerosis, enrolled in a pregnancy study. The V gene is TRBV5-4, the J gene TRBJ1-2, with 7 bases that match TRBD1. The DNA of the CDR3 is TGTGCCAGCAGAGATGGCGGACAGGCTTATAACTATGGCTACACCTTC. It encodes CASRDGGQAYNYGYTF.